The next 25 T cell receptor beta chains were all read from a single sample in a study of OX40 agonist ivuxolimab in advanced cancers. Using immunoSEQ multiplex PCR, the repertoire was profiled, and TCRdb retains in-frame clones only, with some absent. The table shows 57,000 or so clones, with 89% occurring only once. The specimen comprised CD4+ or CD8+ T cells sorted from blood, sampled in a trial of the OX40 agonist ivuxolimab. Receptors were obtained from an adult with an advanced solid tumor such as melanoma, head and neck, liver or kidney cancer.

This sequence joins TRBV7-9 and TRBJ2-5; 10 bases line up with TRBD2. From germline, CDR1 is SEHNR and CDR2 FQNEAQ (reference sequence). The CDR3 is 16 residues long. V gave up 5 bases and J gave up 4 bases; unmatched junction bases: 10. This CDR3 reads CASSAVTSGIGETQYF. The CDR3 DNA reads TGTGCCAGCAGCGCGGTCACTAGCGGGATAGGAGAGACCCAGTACTTC.

This clone was recorded only once. The gene calls are TRBV5-1 and TRBJ1-5; 7 bases are a match to TRBD1. V shed 4 bases, J shed 4 bases, and the junction held 8 bases outside the gene matches. This CDR3 is built from 15 residues. Germline CDR1 and CDR2: SGHRS and YFSETQ. CDR3 residues: CASSREGADNQPQHF. The CDR3 nucleotides are TGCGCCAGCAGCCGAGAGGGGGCGGATAATCAGCCCCAGCATTTT.

The chain combines TRBV6-1 with TRBJ2-7; possible D gene TRBD2, 6 bases. The V gene's germline CDR1 is MNHNS and CDR2 SASEGT. There are 10 residues in the CDR3. As DNA, the CDR3 is TGTGGTACGGGGGTGTACGAGCAGTACTTC. Its protein product is CGTGVYEQYF.

The genes are TRBV4-2 and TRBJ2-5; 7 nucleotides match TRBD2. From germline, CDR1 is LGHNA and CDR2 YNFKEQ. V was pared by 0 bases and J by 2 bases, with 12 bases of the junction left unmatched. This CDR3 contains 18 residues. For the CDR3, the DNA is TGTGCCAGCAGCCAAGATCTTGAATCGGGAGGAGGACAAGAGACCCAGTACTTC. This translates into CASSQDLESGGGQETQYF.

This rearrangement joins TRBV7-9 to TRBJ2-3; D is unresolved. Germline V gene lookup returns CDR1 SEHNR and CDR2 FQNEAQ (reference sequence). This CDR3 is 18 amino acids long. V shed 5 bases and J shed 7 bases, with 28 bases lying between them. The CDR3 DNA is TGTGCCAGCAGCACCCAAGTGGCAACGACGACCCCTATCAATACGCAGTATTTT. Translated: CASSTQVATTTPINTQYF.

V gene TRBV28 combines with J gene TRBJ1-6; possibly TRBD1 for D (5 bases). This CDR3 has 14 residues. With 2 bases removed from V and 11 bases from J, the gap between germline ends came to 13 bases. Germline lookup yields CDR1 MDHEN and CDR2 SYDVKM. The CDR3 is CASSLPFGDPPLHF. DNA for the CDR3: TGTGCCAGCAGTTTACCTTTCGGGGACCCACCCCTCCACTTT.

This clone has a single count. V and J are TRBV28 and TRBJ2-7; no firm D call. Germline CDR1 is MDHEN and CDR2 is SYDVKM. The CDR3 covers 12 residues. Trimming stripped 4 bases from V and 2 bases from J, with 6 bases between. This CDR3 is CASSSSPYEQYF. The CDR3 nucleotides are TGTGCCAGCAGTTCCTCCCCCTACGAGCAGTACTTC.

The rearrangement joins TRBV5-4 to TRBJ2-7; D possibly uses TRBD1 or TRBD2 (5 bases each). The CDR3 is made up of 14 amino acids. Germline CDR1 SGHNT, CDR2 YYREEE (reference sequence). Trimming pared 1 base from V and 4 bases from J, leaving 12 bases between. The CDR3 sequence is CASSLNSGGYEQYF. The CDR3 coding sequence is TGTGCCAGCAGCTTGAACAGTGGGGGTTACGAGCAGTACTTC.

This clone was seen a single time. This chain connects TRBV28 to TRBJ2-1, with 9 bases matching TRBD1. The CDR3 totals 16 residues. The trim removed 9 bases at V and 1 base at J, leaving 10 bases unmatched. Germline V gene data show CDR1 as MDHEN and CDR2 as SYDVKM. CDR3 DNA: TGTGCCAGTCAAACATACGGGACAGGGTCCTACAATGAGCAGTTCTTC. Protein: CASQTYGTGSYNEQFF.

The rearrangement links TRBV7-8 to TRBJ2-3; D perhaps matches TRBD1 (5 bases). The CDR3 loop spans 15 amino acids. The germline V gene encodes CDR1 SGHVS and CDR2 FQNEAQ. Trimming stripped 3 bases from V and 0 bases from J, with 10 bases between. The CDR3 sequence: CASSLEWGSTDTQYF. As DNA, the CDR3 is TGTGCCAGCAGCTTGGAGTGGGGCAGCACAGATACGCAGTATTTT.

The genes are TRBV7-9 and TRBJ1-5, with unresolved D. This CDR3 comprises 15 residues. Germline V lookup: CDR1 SEHNR, CDR2 FQNEAQ (reference sequence). Trimming pared 4 bases from V and 0 bases from J, leaving 10 bases between. The CDR3 loop reads CASSSARNSNQPQHF. CDR3 sequence (DNA): TGTGCCAGCAGCTCGGCCAGAAATAGCAATCAGCCCCAGCATTTT.

The chain couples TRBV4-3 to TRBJ2-5; TRBD2 matches at 11 bases. The J call may be incorrect, as the DNA end agrees better with TRBJ2-7. The CDR3 consists of 15 residues. Looked up from germline, CDR1 is LGHNA and CDR2 is YSLEER. The CDR3 here is CASSQESSGRYEQYF. CDR3 nucleotide sequence: TGCGCCAGCAGCCAAGAATCTAGCGGGAGGTACGAGCAGTACTTC.

This chain uses TRBV9 with TRBJ2-7; possible D gene TRBD1, 6 bases. The CDR3 extends over 14 amino acids. V was clipped by 2 bases and J by 3 bases, with 12 bases between them. Germline V gene lookup returns CDR1 SGDLS and CDR2 YYNGEE. CDR3 in DNA: TGTGCCAGCAGCGTGAACGACAGGTTCTACGAGCAGTACTTC. Amino acids: CASSVNDRFYEQYF.

The chain is built from TRBV6-5 and TRBJ2-3; 7 bases line up with TRBD2. This CDR3 contains 14 residues. The J segment lost 4 bases and the V segment lost 7 bases, leaving 8 bases of the junction unmatched. The germline CDR1 and CDR2 sequences are MNHEY and SVGAGI. The DNA for the CDR3 is TGTGCCAGCACGGGAGGAGAGGGCCCAGATACGCAGTATTTT. Translating gives CASTGGEGPDTQYF.

This clone was detected only once. The genes are TRBV7-9 and TRBJ2-1, with 10 bases that match TRBD1. The V gene end was trimmed by 4 bases and the J gene end by 8 bases; junction bases not matched to a gene: 8. The CDR3 contains 15 residues. CDR1 is SEHNR and CDR2 is FQNEAQ in the germline V gene (reference sequence). CDR3 amino acids: CASSSKRTGGDEQFF. CDR3 DNA sequence: TGTGCCAGCAGCTCGAAAAGGACAGGGGGGGATGAGCAGTTCTTC.

Notes on this clone: Other DNA sequences from this sample encode an identical CDR3 as well. The chain has TRBV4-3 and TRBJ2-7, with 8 bases aligning to TRBD1. The V and J ends lost 3 bases and 1 base, in that order; junction bases with no gene match: 5. CDR1 and CDR2 (germline): LGHNA, YSLEER. The CDR3 consists of 15 residues. This CDR3 reads CASSQDRAKSYEQYF. In DNA form, the CDR3 reads TGCGCCAGCAGCCAGGACAGGGCAAAGTCCTACGAGCAGTACTTC.

The chain couples TRBV7-9 to TRBJ2-5, with 9 bases that match TRBD1. CDR3 size: 14 residues. Germline CDR1 reads SEHNR; CDR2 reads FQNEAQ (reference sequence). Trimming removed 3 bases from V and 5 bases from J; junction bases left unmatched: 4. DNA of the CDR3: TGTGCCAGCAGCTTCGGGACAGGGCTTGAGACCCAGTACTTC. It specifies CASSFGTGLETQYF.

This clone was observed a handful of times. The chain has TRBV6-5 and TRBJ2-1; the match to TRBD2 covers 8 bases. Germline lookup yields CDR1 MNHEY and CDR2 SVGAGI. CDR3 size: 16 residues. The J segment lost 6 bases and the V segment lost 0 bases, leaving 7 bases of the junction unmatched. For the CDR3, the DNA is TGTGCCAGCAGTTACTCGAAAAGCGGGAGTACCAATGAGCAGTTCTTC. Translated: CASSYSKSGSTNEQFF.

This clone came up a few times. The chain carries TRBV18 and TRBJ2-7, with 8 bases lining up with TRBD2. V lost 0 bases, J lost 3 bases, and 4 bases stayed unmatched. The CDR3 sequence is 15 residues long. Germline lookup yields CDR1 KGHSH and CDR2 LQKENI. Written as DNA, the CDR3 is TGTGCCAGCTCACCACCCAGCGGGAGAGGCTACGAGCAGTACTTC. It codes for CASSPPSGRGYEQYF.

This chain connects TRBV28 to TRBJ1-3; the D is unclear. V gave up 8 bases and J gave up 2 bases, with 13 bases separating them. CDR3 length: 14 amino acids. Germline loops: CDR1 MDHEN, CDR2 SYDVKM. DNA for the CDR3: TGTGCCAGCTGCCCCCTTGCGGCTGGAAACACCATATATTTT. The encoded protein is CASCPLAAGNTIYF. Together with reference TRBV28 and TRBJ1-3, the CDR3 gives the full variable domain: DVKVTQSSRYLVKRTGEKVFLECVQDMDHENMFWYRQDPGLGLRLIYFSYDVKMKEKGDIPEGYSVSREKKERFSLILESASTNQTSMYLCASCPLAAGNTIYFGEGSWLTVV.

This chain links TRBV6-9 with TRBJ2-1; the D is unclear. The CDR3 has 15 residues. The germline CDR1 and CDR2 sequences are MNHGY and SVAAGI. Trimming shortened V by 6 bases and J by 5 bases, and 17 bases separated the two germline ends. CDR3 DNA sequence: TGTGCCAGCAGAGGAAAAACGTCCTTTCACAATGAGCAGTTCTTC. This codes for CASRGKTSFHNEQFF.

The rearrangement joins TRBV7-9 to TRBJ2-1; 9 positions agree with TRBD2. The V gene's germline CDR1 is SEHNR and CDR2 FQNEAQ (reference sequence). Unmatched junction bases numbered 5, after V lost 0 bases and J lost 8 bases. The CDR3 length is 15 residues. The CDR3 nucleotides are TGTGCCAGCAGCTTAGCCCCTAGCGGGGACGATGAGCAGTTCTTC. It encodes CASSLAPSGDDEQFF.

The gene calls are TRBV19 and TRBJ1-1; D is unclear. Trimming stripped 4 bases from V and 5 bases from J, with 8 bases between. Germline lookup yields CDR1 LNHDA and CDR2 SQIVND (reference sequence). This CDR3 comprises 12 residues. This CDR3 is CASSKGGTEAFF. The CDR3 bases are TGTGCCAGTAGTAAGGGTGGGACTGAAGCTTTCTTT.

The gene calls are TRBV19 and TRBJ2-5; D gene uncertain. V shed 1 base and J shed 2 bases, with 5 bases lying between them. Per germline, CDR1 LNHDA and CDR2 SQIVND (reference sequence). CDR3 length: 13 residues. DNA for the CDR3: TGTGCCAGTAGTATAGGTCATCAAGAGACCCAGTACTTC. Translation gives CASSIGHQETQYF.

The chain is built from TRBV9 and TRBJ2-2; 11 bases are shared with TRBD2. Germline loops: CDR1 SGDLS, CDR2 YYNGEE. The J segment lost 2 bases and the V segment lost 3 bases, leaving 3 bases of the junction unmatched. CDR3 length: 16 residues. The chain's CDR3 is CASSEGTSGNTGELFF. CDR3 nucleotides: TGTGCCAGCAGCGAGGGGACTAGCGGAAACACCGGGGAGCTGTTTTTT.